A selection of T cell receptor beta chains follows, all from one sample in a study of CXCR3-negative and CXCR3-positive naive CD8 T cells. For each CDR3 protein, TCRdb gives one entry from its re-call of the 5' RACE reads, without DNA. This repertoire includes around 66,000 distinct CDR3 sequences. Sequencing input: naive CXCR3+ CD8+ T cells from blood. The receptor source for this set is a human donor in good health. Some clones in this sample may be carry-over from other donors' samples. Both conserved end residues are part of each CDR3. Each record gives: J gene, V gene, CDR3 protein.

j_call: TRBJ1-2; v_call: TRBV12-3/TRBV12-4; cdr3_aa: CASSPYRGFNYGYTF
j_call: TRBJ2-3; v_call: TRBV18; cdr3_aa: CASSPSFTPRGTTDTQYF
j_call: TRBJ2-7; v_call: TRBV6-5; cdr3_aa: CASSYLGQGELSYEQYF
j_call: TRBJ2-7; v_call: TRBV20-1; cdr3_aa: CSARDPGTGGSRYF
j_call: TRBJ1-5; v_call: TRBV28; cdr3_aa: CASSLSGYSNQPQHF
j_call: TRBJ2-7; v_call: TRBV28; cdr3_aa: CASSFTDGYEQYF
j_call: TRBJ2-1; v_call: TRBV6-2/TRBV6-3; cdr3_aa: CASSYEVGGYNEQFF
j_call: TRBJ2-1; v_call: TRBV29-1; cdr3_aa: CSVVSAGGYNEQFF
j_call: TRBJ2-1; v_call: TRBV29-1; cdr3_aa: CSVTGTAPMGEQFF
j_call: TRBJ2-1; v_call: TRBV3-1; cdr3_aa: CASSTRHNEQFF
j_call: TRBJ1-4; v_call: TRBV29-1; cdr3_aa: CSVEALGTDNEKLFF
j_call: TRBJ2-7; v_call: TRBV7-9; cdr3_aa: CASSAAGYEQYF
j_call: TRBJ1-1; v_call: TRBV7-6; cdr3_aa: CASSFRVGMNTEAFF
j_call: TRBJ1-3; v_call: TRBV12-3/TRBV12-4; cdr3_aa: CATLAGSGNTIYF
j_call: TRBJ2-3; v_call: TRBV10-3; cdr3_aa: CAISPPATDTQYF
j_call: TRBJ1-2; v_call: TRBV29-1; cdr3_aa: CSGGYRGDGYTF
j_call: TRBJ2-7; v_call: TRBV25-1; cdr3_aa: CASTTGGFYEQYF
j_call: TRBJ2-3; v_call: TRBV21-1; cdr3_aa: CASSSGGQGLVGSTDTQYF
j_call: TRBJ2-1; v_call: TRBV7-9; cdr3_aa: CASSPLSLAGVYNEQFF
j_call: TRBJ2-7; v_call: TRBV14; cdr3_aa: CASSSKTANKHTYEQYF
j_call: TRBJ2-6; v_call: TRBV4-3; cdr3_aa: CASSQDIHSGANVLTF
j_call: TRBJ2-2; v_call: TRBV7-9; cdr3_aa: CASSPLAGVSTGELFF
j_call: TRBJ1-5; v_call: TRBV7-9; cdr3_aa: CASSSRGNQPQHF
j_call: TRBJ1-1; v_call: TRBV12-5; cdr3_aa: CASGLMGGPNTEAFF
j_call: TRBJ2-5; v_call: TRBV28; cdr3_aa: CASSPRISGGQQETQYF
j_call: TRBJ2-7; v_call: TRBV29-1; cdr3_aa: CSVAWDPYEQYF
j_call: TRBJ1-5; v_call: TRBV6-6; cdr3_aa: CASSYWALNQPQHF
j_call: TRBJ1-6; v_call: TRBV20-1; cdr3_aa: CSAPLESTFHF
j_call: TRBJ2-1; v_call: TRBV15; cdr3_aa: CATSSRDSGVPYNEQFF
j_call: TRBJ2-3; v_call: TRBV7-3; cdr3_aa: CASSPMSSPDTQYF
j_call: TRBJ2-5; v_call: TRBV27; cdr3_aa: CASSNPQGETQYF
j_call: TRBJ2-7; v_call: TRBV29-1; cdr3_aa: CSVVPRTSGSTSEQYF
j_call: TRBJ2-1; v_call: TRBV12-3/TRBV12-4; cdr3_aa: CASSPTAYNEQFF
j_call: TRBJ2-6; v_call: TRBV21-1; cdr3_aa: CASSYRDRGRPNVLTF
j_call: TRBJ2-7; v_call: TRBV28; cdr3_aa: CASSLRGTHYEQYF
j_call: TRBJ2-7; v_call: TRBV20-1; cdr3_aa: CSASSLADYEQYF
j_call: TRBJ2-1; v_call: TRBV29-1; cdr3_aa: CSAEAEPGYNEQFF
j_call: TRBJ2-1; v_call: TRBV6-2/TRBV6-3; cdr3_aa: CASSYKRGENYNEQFF
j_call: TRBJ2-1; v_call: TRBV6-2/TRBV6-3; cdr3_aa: CASSYGSATSGEFF
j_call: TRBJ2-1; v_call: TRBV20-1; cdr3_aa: CSARGVLLPSGNEQFF
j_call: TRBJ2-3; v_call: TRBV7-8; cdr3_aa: CASSPTRTITDTQYF
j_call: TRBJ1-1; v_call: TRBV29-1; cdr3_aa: CSVGVTGMNTEAFF